Listed below are T cell receptor beta chains from one sample, sequenced in a study of regulatory T cells in long-lasting Graves disease. From the multiplex PCR reads, TCRdb called clonotypes with MiXCR, one entry per CDR3 protein. The top ten hold around 50% of the sample, which has approximately 290,000 distinct CDR3 sequences, 22% seen once. The source material was peripheral blood mononuclear cells (PBMCs), sampled when the disease was refractory, from a patient treated with antithyroid drugs. The receptors were sampled from a female donor with Graves disease. The CDR3 runs from the conserved cysteine through the conserved F or W. D genes are given only for firm matches. Some rows have no size entry. The others give once, few or many, or a class for an expanded clone.

J: TRBJ2-3; D: TRBD2; V: TRBV12-3/TRBV12-4; size: .; CDR3: CASSPGLSLGDTQYF; DNA: TGTGCCAGCAGCCCGGGACTATCCCTCGGGGATACGCAGTATTTT
J: TRBJ2-5; D: .; V: TRBV6-1; size: many; CDR3: CASRPGGPETQYF; DNA: TGTGCCAGCCGCCCCGGGGGCCCGGAGACCCAGTACTTC
J: TRBJ2-7; D: .; V: TRBV10-3; size: .; CDR3: CAISGGYEQYF; DNA: TGTGCCATCAGTGGGGGTTACGAGCAGTACTTC
J: TRBJ2-4; D: TRBD1; V: TRBV3-1; size: many; CDR3: CASSRTGGAGIQYF; DNA: TGTGCCAGCAGCAGGACAGGGGGCGCAGGGATTCAGTACTTC
J: TRBJ2-7; D: .; V: TRBV7-2; size: .; CDR3: CASSLAGTSTYEQYF; DNA: TGTGCCAGCAGCTTAGCGGGGACCTCCACCTACGAGCAGTACTTC
J: TRBJ2-7; D: TRBD1; V: TRBV19; size: few; CDR3: CASSTRDRTYEQYF; DNA: TGTGCCAGTAGTACCAGGGACAGGACTTACGAGCAGTACTTC
J: TRBJ1-1; D: .; V: TRBV25-1; size: few; CDR3: CASSEYGGGVEAFF; DNA: TGTGCCAGCAGTGAATACGGTGGCGGAGTTGAAGCTTTCTTT
J: TRBJ2-7; D: .; V: TRBV12-3/TRBV12-4; size: few; CDR3: CASSETRDPYEQYF; DNA: TGTGCCAGCTCAGAAACACGGGACCCCTACGAGCAGTACTTC
J: TRBJ1-1; D: .; V: TRBV27; size: many; CDR3: CASLGHFHTEAFF; DNA: TGTGCCAGCCTAGGACACTTCCACACTGAAGCTTTCTTT
J: TRBJ1-2; D: TRBD1; V: TRBV5-4; size: many; CDR3: CASSEPGQVSGYTF; DNA: TGTGCCAGCAGCGAGCCGGGACAGGTCTCTGGCTACACCTTC
J: TRBJ1-1; D: .; V: TRBV3-1; size: few; CDR3: CASSPFRTVTLDAFF; DNA: TGTGCCAGCAGCCCGTTTAGGACCGTGACCCTCGATGCTTTCTTT
J: TRBJ1-2; D: .; V: TRBV6-1; size: few; CDR3: CASSTRGDGYTF; DNA: TGTGCCAGCAGTACGAGAGGCGATGGCTACACCTTC
J: TRBJ2-3; D: .; V: TRBV28; size: .; CDR3: CASSPHPAYTDTQYF; DNA: TGTGCCAGCAGTCCCCACCCTGCGTACACAGATACGCAGTATTTT
J: TRBJ2-2; D: .; V: TRBV11-2; size: once; CDR3: CASRDVKGAGGGGELFF; DNA: TGTGCCAGCAGGGATGTGAAAGGGGCGGGCGGAGGCGGGGAGCTGTTTTTT
J: TRBJ1-4; D: .; V: TRBV20-1; size: .; CDR3: CSARDYTRTNEKLFF; DNA: TGCAGTGCTAGGGACTACACCCGCACTAATGAAAAACTGTTTTTT
J: TRBJ2-7; D: TRBD2; V: TRBV28; size: many; CDR3: CASSLTSGKREQYF; DNA: TGTGCCAGCAGTTTAACTAGCGGGAAGAGAGAGCAGTACTTC
J: TRBJ1-1; D: .; V: TRBV6-1; size: few; CDR3: CASSATDRRTEAFF; DNA: TGTGCCAGCAGCGCTACAGACAGACGCACTGAAGCTTTCTTT
J: TRBJ2-7; D: .; V: TRBV28; size: many; CDR3: CASSPEGPSYEQYF; DNA: TGTGCCAGCAGCCCCGAAGGACCGAGCTACGAGCAGTACTTC
J: TRBJ1-2; D: TRBD1; V: TRBV28; size: many; CDR3: CATSAPGQGNYGYTF; DNA: TGTGCCACCTCCGCTCCGGGACAGGGCAACTATGGCTACACCTTC
J: TRBJ1-1; D: .; V: TRBV27; size: .; CDR3: CASSPYTNTEAFF; DNA: TGTGCCAGCAGTCCATATACGAACACTGAAGCTTTCTTT
J: TRBJ2-1; D: TRBD2; V: TRBV20-1; size: .; CDR3: CSASMGLAGYNEQFF; DNA: TGCAGTGCTAGTATGGGACTAGCGGGGTACAATGAGCAGTTCTTC
J: TRBJ2-7; D: TRBD2; V: TRBV5-1; size: few; CDR3: CASSLGLTSGRGGSYEQYF; DNA: TGCGCCAGCAGCTTGGGTTTGACTAGCGGGAGAGGGGGCTCCTACGAGCAGTACTTC
J: TRBJ2-1; D: .; V: TRBV19; size: .; CDR3: CAVTGTPSSYNEQFF; DNA: TGTGCCGTTACAGGGACCCCGAGCTCCTACAATGAGCAGTTCTTC
J: TRBJ1-1; D: .; V: TRBV14; size: many; CDR3: CASSQAIGSTEAFF; DNA: TGTGCCAGCAGCCAAGCAATCGGCTCAACTGAAGCTTTCTTT
J: TRBJ2-1; D: .; V: TRBV7-9; size: few; CDR3: CASRGLPDEQFF; DNA: TGTGCCAGCCGGGGGCTCCCCGATGAGCAGTTCTTC
J: TRBJ1-6; D: .; V: TRBV4-1; size: .; CDR3: CASSQDLGGRTYNSPLHF; DNA: TGCGCCAGCAGCCAAGATCTCGGGGGGAGGACCTATAATTCACCCCTCCACTTT
J: TRBJ2-7; D: .; V: TRBV2; size: few; CDR3: CASRGLDSYEQYF; DNA: TGTGCCAGCAGAGGCTTAGACTCCTACGAGCAGTACTTC
J: TRBJ2-7; D: TRBD1; V: TRBV24-1; size: few; CDR3: CATSDTRQGGDEQYF; DNA: TGTGCCACCAGTGATACCCGACAGGGTGGGGACGAGCAGTACTTC
J: TRBJ2-7; D: TRBD1; V: TRBV27; size: .; CDR3: CASSSSGTGYEQYF; DNA: TGTGCCAGCAGTTCTTCTGGGACAGGGTACGAGCAGTACTTC
J: TRBJ2-5; D: TRBD2; V: TRBV7-3; size: many; CDR3: CASSLGREATQYF; DNA: TGTGCCAGCAGCTTAGGGCGGGAGGCGACCCAGTACTTC
J: TRBJ2-3; D: TRBD1; V: TRBV28; size: .; CDR3: CASSSGQGVTDTQYF; DNA: TGTGCCAGCAGTTCGGGACAGGGGGTGACAGATACGCAGTATTTT
J: TRBJ1-1; D: .; V: TRBV27; size: .; CDR3: CASSLIGTQNTEAFF; DNA: TGTGCCAGCAGTTTAATTGGGACCCAGAACACTGAAGCTTTCTTT
J: TRBJ1-5; D: .; V: TRBV7-2; size: many; CDR3: CASSLDWNQPQHF; DNA: TGTGCCAGCAGCTTAGATTGGAATCAGCCCCAGCATTTT
J: TRBJ1-1; D: TRBD1; V: TRBV20-1; size: .; CDR3: CSAGQGVMNTEAFF; DNA: TGCAGTGCCGGACAGGGGGTCATGAACACTGAAGCTTTCTTT
J: TRBJ2-2; D: TRBD1; V: TRBV19; size: .; CDR3: CASSIDPRSWTGNTGELFF; DNA: TGTGCCAGTAGTATAGACCCCCGGAGCTGGACAGGGAACACCGGGGAGCTGTTTTTT
J: TRBJ1-1; D: .; V: TRBV5-5; size: many; CDR3: CASSLVAGWSTEAFF; DNA: TGTGCCAGCAGCTTGGTCGCAGGGTGGAGCACTGAAGCTTTCTTT
J: TRBJ1-1; D: .; V: TRBV7-9; size: .; CDR3: CASSLALRNTEAFF; DNA: TGTGCCAGCAGCTTAGCTCTAAGAAACACTGAAGCTTTCTTT
J: TRBJ1-2; D: TRBD1; V: TRBV28; size: many; CDR3: CASSLWSTGGHGYTF; DNA: TGTGCCAGCAGTTTGTGGTCGACAGGGGGCCATGGCTACACCTTC
J: TRBJ1-2; D: .; V: TRBV28; size: many; CDR3: CASSLWGGLLGYGYTF; DNA: TGTGCCAGCAGTTTATGGGGGGGACTCCTTGGCTATGGCTACACCTTC
J: TRBJ2-2; D: TRBD2; V: TRBV20-1; size: .; CDR3: CSALAGGTGELFF; DNA: TGCAGTGCCCTAGCGGGGGGCACGGGGGAGCTGTTTTTT
J: TRBJ2-5; D: .; V: TRBV11-2; size: many; CDR3: CASSLDPSFETQYF; DNA: TGTGCCAGCAGCTTAGACCCTAGCTTCGAGACCCAGTACTTC
J: TRBJ2-5; D: .; V: TRBV30; size: many; CDR3: CAWSAMQGETQYF; DNA: TGTGCCTGGAGTGCGATGCAGGGCGAGACCCAGTACTTC
J: TRBJ2-2; D: .; V: TRBV12-3/TRBV12-4; size: many; CDR3: CASRLQGGTGELFF; DNA: TGTGCCAGCAGGTTACAGGGAGGGACCGGGGAGCTGTTTTTT
J: TRBJ1-1; D: .; V: TRBV2; size: many; CDR3: CASLTTGGRYEAFF; DNA: TGTGCCAGCCTTACCACAGGCGGAAGGTACGAAGCTTTCTTT
J: TRBJ2-1; D: .; V: TRBV20-1; size: .; CDR3: CSASVERYSYNEQFF; DNA: TGCAGTGCCAGTGTCGAGCGATACTCCTACAATGAGCAGTTCTTC
J: TRBJ2-7; D: .; V: TRBV12-3/TRBV12-4; size: many; CDR3: CASRYDRSYEQYF; DNA: TGTGCCAGCAGGTACGACAGGTCCTACGAGCAGTACTTC
J: TRBJ1-1; D: .; V: TRBV28; size: many; CDR3: CASSLGGARWVTEAFF; DNA: TGTGCCAGCAGTTTAGGGGGGGCGCGATGGGTCACTGAAGCTTTCTTT
J: TRBJ1-3; D: .; V: TRBV7-9; size: .; CDR3: CASTLYPGNTIYF; DNA: TGTGCCAGCACCCTGTATCCGGGAAACACCATATATTTT
J: TRBJ2-5; D: TRBD1; V: TRBV3-1; size: many; CDR3: CASSQTAGGAETQYF; DNA: TGTGCCAGCAGCCAAACGGCAGGGGGCGCAGAGACCCAGTACTTC
J: TRBJ2-5; D: .; V: TRBV28; size: .; CDR3: CASSQEEAETQYF; DNA: TGTGCCAGCAGTCAAGAAGAGGCAGAGACCCAGTACTTC
J: TRBJ2-6; D: .; V: TRBV12-3/TRBV12-4; size: .; CDR3: CASEFRSGANVLTF; DNA: TGTGCCAGCGAGTTTAGGTCTGGGGCCAACGTCCTGACTTTC
J: TRBJ1-4; D: .; V: TRBV27; size: few; CDR3: CASSQRGAGEKLFF; DNA: TGTGCTAGCAGCCAAAGGGGGGCGGGTGAAAAACTGTTTTTT